The sequence of this TCR beta chain was determined in a study of cytomegalovirus exposure and HLA in healthy donors. In the case of this clone: Its antigen is still unknown.

The study, taken as a whole, reports: Highest at DRB1 and lowest at HLA-C, TCR association rates differed among HLA loci in a later analysis. One cluster of highly shared sequence variants probably arose as a sequencing artifact. Evidence from a later analysis indicated that most CMV-associated TCR beta chains looked HLA-restricted.

V trimming: 0 bases; J trimming: 4 bases; junction bases outside the gene matches: 16. Germline loops: CDR1 MNHNS, CDR2 SASEGT. This CDR3 is built from 20 residues. PCR involved 60 Vbeta and 13 Jbeta primers. The data were produced by immunoSEQ multiplex PCR, yet TCRdb's version contains in-frame clones alone and is incomplete. The table records about 130,000 clones, roughly 80% of them present only once. The chain joins TRBV6-1 to TRBJ1-3, with 9 bases identical to TRBD1. The sequence was obtained from a man between 18 and 35 years old in good health and CMV-seropositive. Material for sequencing was PBMCs. The CDR3 DNA sequence: TGTGCCAGCAGTGAAGCGGCCGGGACAGGGATCTTGTCCTACGGAAACACCATATATTTT. It is translated as CASSEAAGTGILSYGNTIYF.